This TCR beta chain emerged from a study of vaccination and CD4 T cells after COVID-19. Across the whole study: Collection of post-vaccine samples followed dose two by a median approximately 69 days, spanning a range of 14 to 241. Overlapping spike pools from SARS-CoV-2 and HCoV-NL63, HCoV-OC43 and HCoV-229E served as culture stimuli.

Comment on this clonotype: Its target is not known.

Oncomine TCR Beta short-read sequencing was applied to DNA from cultured CD4+ T cells. TCRdb reprocessed the PCR reads with MiXCR, giving one entry per CDR3 protein. Among some 16,000 distinct CDR3 sequences listed, 55% were seen once. Treatment reported: roughly ten-day PBMC culture with coronavirus spike peptide pools or control peptides (ViraFEST assay). ViraFEST used peptide pools to expand antigen-specific T cells, then sequenced TCRs. The clonotype comes from a human donor who had recovered from COVID-19. Sequenced input: CD4+ T cells from blood, cultured in vitro.

CDR3 amino acids: CASSLNGGPYNSPLHF. The CDR3, as DNA: TGCGCCAGCAGCTTGAATGGGGGCCCCTATAATTCACCCCTCCACTTT. The chain couples TRBV5-1 to TRBJ1-6; a possible D gene is TRBD1 (6 bases). The CDR3 spans 16 residues. The ends were cut back, 1 base at V and 2 bases at J, with 10 bases in the middle. The germline CDR1 and CDR2 sequences are SGHRS and YFSETQ.